This T cell receptor (beta chain) came from a study of blood T cells in healthy people across ages. PCR was performed a second time for about 7 to 11 cycles using a sample-barcoded 5' primer and a J-beta primer mix. TCRdb re-called the 5' RACE reads with MiXCR, one entry per CDR3 protein. The sample includes hundreds of thousands of distinct CDR3 sequences, around 31% of them seen just once. Isolated per sample were at least 7 million PBMCs. This clonotype was observed at least ten times. The antigen is unknown. Study-wide results and caveats: PBMCs were not sorted, which prevented a conclusive comparison of naive versus antigen-experienced cells. Lack of knowledge of donor CMV status possibly confounded expanded clonotype changes.

This CDR3 has 15 amino acids. Germline V gene lookup returns CDR1 SGHRS and CDR2 YFSETQ. The J segment lost 0 bases and the V segment lost 4 bases, leaving 5 bases of the junction unmatched. This sequence joins TRBV5-1 and TRBJ2-3; TRBD1 matches at 7 bases. The sequence came from an elderly woman in good health. Sample: blood. Here the CDR3 DNA reads TGCGCCAGCAGCCACCACAGGGGCAGCACAGATACGCAGTATTTT. This gives the protein CASSHHRGSTDTQYF.